The sequence of this TCR beta chain was determined in a study of a mutant IDH1 vaccine in newly diagnosed glioma. Overall study context: A roughly 62% male, approximately 38% female split and a mean age of approximately 38 years characterized treated patients. It was radiotherapy, temozolomide, or both that patients received previously, with most receiving both.

The time point here: baseline, week 1 (first vaccination visit). Treatment defined: pre-vaccination baseline after standard-of-care therapy. In every donor, the tumor was a new WHO grade 3 or 4 IDH1-mutant, ATRX-lost astrocytoma. Germline V gives CDR1 LGHNT, CDR2 FRNRAP. Trimming shortened V by 5 bases and J by 5 bases, and 16 bases separated the two germline ends. CDR3 length: 15 residues. Using immunoSEQ multiplex PCR, the repertoire was profiled, and TCRdb retains in-frame clones only, with some absent. The data contain 90,000 to 100,000 clones, 70% to 90% of them seen just once; the ten biggest clones take up roughly 0.54%.

Sequencing was performed on PBMCs, taken from a glioma patient treated with radiotherapy, temozolomide or both. V gene TRBV12-5 combines with J gene TRBJ1-5, with D hard to call. The sequence derives from a woman aged 50 to 60 with glioma. This CDR3 is CASGPLGRKDQPQHF. The CDR3 DNA is TGTGCTAGTGGTCCCTTGGGTAGGAAGGATCAGCCCCAGCATTTT. The complete variable domain, with remaining parts taken from reference TRBV12-5 and TRBJ1-5, reads DARVTQTPRHKVTEMGQEVTMRCQPILGHNTVFWYRQTMMQGLELLAYFRNRAPLDDSGMPKDRFSAEMPDATLATLKIQPSEPRDSAVYFCASGPLGRKDQPQHFGDGTRLSIL.